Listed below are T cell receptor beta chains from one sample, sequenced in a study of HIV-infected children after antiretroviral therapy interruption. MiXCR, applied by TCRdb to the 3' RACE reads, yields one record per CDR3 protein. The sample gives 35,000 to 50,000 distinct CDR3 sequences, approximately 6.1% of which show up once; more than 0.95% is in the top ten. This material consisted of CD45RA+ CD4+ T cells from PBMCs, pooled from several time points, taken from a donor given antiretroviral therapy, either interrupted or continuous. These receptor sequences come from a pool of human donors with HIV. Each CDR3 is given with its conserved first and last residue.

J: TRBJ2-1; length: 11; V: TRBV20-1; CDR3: CSARTSDEQFF
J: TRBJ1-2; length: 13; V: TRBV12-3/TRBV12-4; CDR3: CASAAGQTYGYTF
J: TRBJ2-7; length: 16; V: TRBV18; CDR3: CASSPTRLANDYEQYF
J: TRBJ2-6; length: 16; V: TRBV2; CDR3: CASITAPISGANVLTF
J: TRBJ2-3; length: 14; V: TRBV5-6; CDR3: CASSFFDITDTQYF
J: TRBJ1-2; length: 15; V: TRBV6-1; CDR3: CASSEVRTPNYGYTF
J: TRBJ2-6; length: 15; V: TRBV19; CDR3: CASSNGGAGANVLTF
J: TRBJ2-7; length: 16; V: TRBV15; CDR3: CASSRDHGQGADEQYF
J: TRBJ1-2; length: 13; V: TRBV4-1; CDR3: CASSQQGLDGYTF
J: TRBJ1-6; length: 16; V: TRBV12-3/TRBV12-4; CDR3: CASSFAGMPYNSPLHF
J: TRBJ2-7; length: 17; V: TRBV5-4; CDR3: CASSLVVLAGEPYEQYF
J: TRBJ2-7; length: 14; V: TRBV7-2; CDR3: CASSLGPTSYEQYF
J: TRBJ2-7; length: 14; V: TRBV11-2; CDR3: CASSLPVQPYEQYF
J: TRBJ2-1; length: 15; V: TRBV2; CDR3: CASGVLAGANGEQFF
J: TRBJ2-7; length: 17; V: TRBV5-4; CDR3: CASSLRDDPAVPYEQYF
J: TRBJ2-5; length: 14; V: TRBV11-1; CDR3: CASSTRSELETQYF
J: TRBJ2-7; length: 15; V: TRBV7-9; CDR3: CASSLGLGGSDEQYF
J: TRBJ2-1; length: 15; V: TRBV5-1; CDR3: CASSLGLAGDGEQFF